This TCR beta chain was obtained from a study of monozygotic twins with cystic fibrosis. General study results and limits: The repertoire was suggested to be naive-dominated, clonality median approximately 0.0098. Unrelated CF individuals shared fewer identical clonotypes than monozygotic CF twins.

Here immunoSEQ multiplex PCR was the method, and the copy in TCRdb shows in-frame clones only, minus some. Seen here are over 30,000 clones, about nine tenths observed once, and the top ten hold less than 0.2%. This CDR3 is built from 11 residues. V lost 1 base to trimming and J lost 8 bases, with 8 bases between them. CDR1 is DFQATT, CDR2 SNEGSKA, per germline (reference sequence). As regards this clone: The antigen is undetermined.

The chain couples TRBV20-1 to TRBJ1-2; D unresolved. This clonotype was sampled from a boy aged 2 to 10 with cystic fibrosis. Sequencing was carried out using blood. CDR3 in amino acids: CSARVVEGYTF. The CDR3 bases are TGCAGTGCTAGAGTCGTCGAGGGCTACACCTTC.